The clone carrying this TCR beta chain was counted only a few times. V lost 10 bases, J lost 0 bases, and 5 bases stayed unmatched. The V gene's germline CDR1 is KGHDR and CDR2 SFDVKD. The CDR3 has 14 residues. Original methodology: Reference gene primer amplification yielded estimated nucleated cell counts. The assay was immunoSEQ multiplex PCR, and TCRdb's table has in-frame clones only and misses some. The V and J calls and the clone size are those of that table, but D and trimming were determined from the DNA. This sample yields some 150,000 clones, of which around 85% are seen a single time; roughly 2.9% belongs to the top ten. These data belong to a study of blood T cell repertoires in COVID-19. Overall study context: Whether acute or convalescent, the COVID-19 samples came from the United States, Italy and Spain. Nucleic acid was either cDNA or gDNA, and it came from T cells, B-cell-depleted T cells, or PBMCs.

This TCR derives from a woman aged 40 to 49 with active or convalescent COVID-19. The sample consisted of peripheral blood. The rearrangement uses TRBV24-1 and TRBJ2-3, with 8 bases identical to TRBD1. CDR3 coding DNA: TGTGCCACGGCCGGGACAGGCAGCACAGATACGCAGTATTTT. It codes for CATAGTGSTDTQYF.